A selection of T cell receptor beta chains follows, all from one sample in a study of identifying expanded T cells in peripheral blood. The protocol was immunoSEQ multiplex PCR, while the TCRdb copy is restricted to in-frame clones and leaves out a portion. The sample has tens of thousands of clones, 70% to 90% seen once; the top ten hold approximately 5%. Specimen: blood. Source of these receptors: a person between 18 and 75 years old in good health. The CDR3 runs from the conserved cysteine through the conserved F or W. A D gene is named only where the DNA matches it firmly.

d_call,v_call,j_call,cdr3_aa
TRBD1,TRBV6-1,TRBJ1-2,CASLAGTAFYGYTF
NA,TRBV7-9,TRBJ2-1,CASSRGQQGRGEQFF
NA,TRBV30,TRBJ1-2,CAWNPMTIGGYTF
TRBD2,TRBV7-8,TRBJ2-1,CASSARLAYEQFF
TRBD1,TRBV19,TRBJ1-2,CASRTPGQAYYGYTF
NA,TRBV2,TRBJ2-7,CASSEAGRGSYEQYF
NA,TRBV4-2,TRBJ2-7,CASSQEEGPYEQYF
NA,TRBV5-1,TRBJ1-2,CASSLEGDTNYGYTF
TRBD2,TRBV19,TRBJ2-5,CASSALAGEETQYF
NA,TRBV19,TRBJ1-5,CASSIDLGAGRNNQPQHF
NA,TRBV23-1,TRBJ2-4,CASSRKPTAVAKNIQYF
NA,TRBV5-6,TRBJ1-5,CASSLGVQPQHF
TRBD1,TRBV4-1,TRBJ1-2,CGSRGQGYTF
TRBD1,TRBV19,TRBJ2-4,CASSTRPTGGYKNIQYF
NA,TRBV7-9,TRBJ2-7,CASSLGGDKSQGAQYF
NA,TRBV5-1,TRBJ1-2,CASSPSGPREGGYTF
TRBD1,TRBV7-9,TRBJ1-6,CASSLTRPGQSNSPLHF
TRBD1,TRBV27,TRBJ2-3,CASSWTGDTDTQYF
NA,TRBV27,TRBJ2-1,CASRPRWGDRHNEQFF
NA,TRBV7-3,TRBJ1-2,CASSLTRSITSGYTF
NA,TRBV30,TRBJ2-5,CACSRQPYQETQYF
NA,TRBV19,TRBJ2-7,CASSIASTYEQYF
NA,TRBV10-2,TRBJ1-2,CASRETANYGYTF
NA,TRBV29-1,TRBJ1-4,CSVDMGGQTEKLFF
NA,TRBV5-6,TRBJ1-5,CASSFYSTNQPQHF
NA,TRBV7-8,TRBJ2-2,CASSFTGTVSWDRELFF
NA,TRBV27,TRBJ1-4,CASTPEWGGEKLFF
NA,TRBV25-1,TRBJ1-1,CASRNPGLLEAFF
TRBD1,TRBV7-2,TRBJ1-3,CASSLRQGLSGNTIYF
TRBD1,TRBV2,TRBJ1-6,CASQTGWISPLHF
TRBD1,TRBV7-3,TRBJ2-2,CASSPGTGSNTGELFF
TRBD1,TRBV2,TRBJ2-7,CASSVGGQGNYEQYF
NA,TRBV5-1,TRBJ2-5,CASSLRGWVGETQYF
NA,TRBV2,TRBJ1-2,CASSRRGYSNYGYTF
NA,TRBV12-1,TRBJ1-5,CASQNKDRDQPQHF
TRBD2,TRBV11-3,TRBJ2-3,CASSIIAGLSTDTQYF
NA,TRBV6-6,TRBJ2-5,CASSYVGFRGQETQYF
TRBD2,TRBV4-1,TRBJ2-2,CASSPGGSNTGELFF
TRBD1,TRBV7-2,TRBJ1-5,CASSFGQGDQPQHF
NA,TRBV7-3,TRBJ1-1,CASSPTTGGTEAFF
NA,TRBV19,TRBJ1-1,CASSFTGRVVTEAFF
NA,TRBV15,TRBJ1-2,CATSRDLGDYRNYGYTF
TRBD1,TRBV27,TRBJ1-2,CASSLNYRGDYGYTF
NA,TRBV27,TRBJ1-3,CASSLGPGNTIYF
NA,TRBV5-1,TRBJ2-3,CASSLEPTSGSTDTQYF
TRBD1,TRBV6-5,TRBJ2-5,CASSDRGPETQYF
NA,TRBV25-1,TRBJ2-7,CASSDTNGWYEQYF
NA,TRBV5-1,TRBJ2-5,CASSLGEETQYF
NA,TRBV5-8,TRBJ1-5,CASSFDRQPQHF
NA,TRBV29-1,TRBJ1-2,CSVDTTGNYGYTF
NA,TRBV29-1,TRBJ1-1,CSVLRGGQNEAFF
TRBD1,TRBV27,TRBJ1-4,CASSNTGDLPNEKLFF
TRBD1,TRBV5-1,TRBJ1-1,CASSLGQGYTEAFF
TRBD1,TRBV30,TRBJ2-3,CASGTGMTDTQYF
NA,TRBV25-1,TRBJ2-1,CASRSLANHPENEQFF
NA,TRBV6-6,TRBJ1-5,CASSWGANQPQHF
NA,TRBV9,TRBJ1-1,CASTPPPNTEAFF